These T cell receptor beta chains were read from a single sample in a study of blood T cell repertoires in COVID-19. Produced via immunoSEQ multiplex PCR; TCRdb's table is partial and in-frame only. The sample holds some 96,000 clones, roughly nine tenths seen once. The sequencing sample was made of peripheral blood. The receptor source for this set is a man aged 50 or older with active COVID-19. The CDR3 runs from the conserved cysteine through the conserved F or W. D genes are given only for firm matches. Part of the rows lack a size; the others show once, few, many or a class for expanded clones.

cdr3_aa cdr3_nt j_call d_call v_call clone_size cdr3_length
CASGTGLTAGGFHEQFF TGTGCTAGTGGGACTGGTCTCACAGCGGGAGGCTTTCATGAGCAGTTCTTC TRBJ2-1 TRBD2 TRBV12-5 - 17
CASSGVGQLLTSGNTIYF TGTGCCAGCAGTGGAGTCGGACAGCTTTTAACCTCTGGAAACACCATATATTTT TRBJ1-3 - TRBV6-1 - 18
CASSIGQGAYGYTF TGTGCCAGTAGTATAGGCCAAGGAGCCTATGGCTACACCTTC TRBJ1-2 - TRBV19 - 14
CASSDTFSASSYNEQFF TGTGCCAGCAGCGACACGTTTTCGGCAAGCTCCTACAATGAGCAGTTCTTC TRBJ2-1 - TRBV2 once 17
CASSSVRGTQYF TGTGCCAGCAGTTCCGTGCGGGGGACCCAGTACTTC TRBJ2-5 - TRBV6-2/TRBV6-3 - 12
CASTQLAGAFYEQYF TGTGCCAGCACCCAACTAGCGGGGGCCTTCTACGAGCAGTACTTC TRBJ2-7 TRBD2 TRBV7-2 - 15
CAWSVQGMAGYTF TGTGCCTGGAGTGTACAGGGGATGGCTGGCTACACCTTC TRBJ1-2 TRBD1 TRBV30 - 13
CASSPGTLGPQYF TGTGCCAGCAGCCCCGGGACACTTGGCCCCCAGTACTTC TRBJ2-5 - TRBV7-9 - 13
CASSPGGRGTDTQYF TGTGCCAGCAGCCCGGGAGGCCGGGGCACAGATACGCAGTATTTT TRBJ2-3 TRBD2 TRBV7-9 - 15
CASSLGRQEADPKNIQYF TGCGCCAGCAGCTTGGGACGTCAGGAGGCCGATCCCAAAAACATTCAGTACTTC TRBJ2-4 - TRBV5-1 - 18
CAWSRSSGNTDTQYF TGTGCCTGGAGTCGGAGTAGCGGAAACACAGATACGCAGTATTTT TRBJ2-3 - TRBV30 - 15
CASSPLNYGYTF TGTGCCAGCAGCCCCCTTAACTATGGCTACACCTTC TRBJ1-2 - TRBV5-6 - 12
CASSPSDGSSYNEQFF TGTGCCAGCAGCCCGTCAGACGGGAGCTCCTACAATGAGCAGTTCTTC TRBJ2-1 - TRBV3-1/TRBV3-2 - 16
CATGSSGGWSSYNEQFF TGTGCCACCGGATCTAGCGGGGGGTGGAGCTCCTACAATGAGCAGTTCTTC TRBJ2-1 TRBD2 TRBV15 - 17
CATSTDRGATRDTQYF TGTGCCACCAGCACGGACAGGGGCGCTACTAGAGATACGCAGTATTTT TRBJ2-3 TRBD1 TRBV15 - 16
CASSLVSNNYGYTF TGTGCCAGCAGCTTAGTGTCAAATAACTATGGCTACACCTTC TRBJ1-2 - TRBV7-9 - 14
CASTLGGQVGETQYF TGTGCCAGCACTCTTGGGGGACAGGTCGGGGAGACCCAGTACTTC TRBJ2-5 TRBD1 TRBV6-5 - 15
CASSSIGGTSNQPQHF TGTGCCAGCAGCTCAATAGGGGGCACAAGCAATCAGCCCCAGCATTTT TRBJ1-5 TRBD1 TRBV7-2 - 16
CASRTRTTDYNSPLHF TGTGCCAGCAGGACACGAACGACGGACTATAATTCACCCCTCCACTTT TRBJ1-6 - TRBV27 - 16
CASSFLGQNQPQHF TGTGCCAGCAGTTTTTTGGGACAAAATCAGCCCCAGCATTTT TRBJ1-5 - TRBV6-6 - 14
CSASGDSVGETQYF TGCAGTGCTAGTGGGGACTCCGTTGGGGAGACCCAGTACTTC TRBJ2-5 - TRBV20-1 - 14
CASSRGDSTRGNTEAFF TGTGCCAGCAGTCGGGGGGACTCCACGAGGGGGAACACTGAAGCTTTCTTT TRBJ1-1 - TRBV6-6 - 17
CASRAGSYNEQFF TGTGCCAGCAGGGCGGGGTCCTACAATGAGCAGTTCTTC TRBJ2-1 - TRBV7-9 - 13
CASSPTPLANYGYTF TGTGCCAGCAGCCCCACACCACTAGCTAACTATGGCTACACCTTC TRBJ1-2 - TRBV11-2 - 15
CASSETGVALETQYF TGTGCCAGCAGTGAAACAGGGGTGGCCTTAGAGACCCAGTACTTC TRBJ2-5 TRBD1 TRBV2 - 15
CASSLTDRVEKLFF TGCGCCAGCAGCTTGACGGACAGGGTTGAAAAACTGTTTTTT TRBJ1-4 TRBD1 TRBV5-1 - 14
CASSWGELQPQHF TGTGCCAGCAGTTGGGGCGAACTTCAGCCCCAGCATTTT TRBJ1-5 - TRBV12-3/TRBV12-4 few 13
CASSLGVLSSYNEQFF TGCGCCAGCAGCTTGGGTGTCCTGAGCTCCTACAATGAGCAGTTCTTC TRBJ2-1 - TRBV5-1 - 16
CASSVDGVGGQPQHF TGTGCCAGCAGCGTAGACGGGGTGGGAGGGCAGCCCCAGCATTTT TRBJ1-5 - TRBV9 few 15
CASSHGLAGDVGELFF TGTGCCAGCAGCCATGGACTAGCGGGAGATGTCGGGGAGCTGTTTTTT TRBJ2-2 TRBD2 TRBV5-4 few 16
CASSVSLAGQQETQYF TGTGCCAGCAGCGTATCTCTAGCGGGGCAACAAGAGACCCAGTACTTC TRBJ2-5 TRBD2 TRBV9 - 16
CASSPSPSGHAKNIQYF TGTGCCAGCTCACCGTCCCCTAGCGGACACGCCAAAAACATTCAGTACTTC TRBJ2-4 TRBD2 TRBV18 - 17
CASRPRGDRAYEQYF TGCGCCAGCAGACCGCGGGGGGACCGAGCCTACGAGCAGTACTTC TRBJ2-7 TRBD2 TRBV5-1 once 15
CASTLQGANTGELFF TGCGCCAGCACCCTCCAGGGGGCGAACACCGGGGAGCTGTTTTTT TRBJ2-2 TRBD1 TRBV5-1 - 15
CASSSDYPFSEQFF TGTGCCAGCAGCTCAGACTACCCGTTTAGTGAGCAGTTCTTC TRBJ2-1 - TRBV11-2 once 14
CASSKGAPTGELFF TGTGCCAGCAGTAAGGGGGCGCCCACCGGGGAGCTGTTTTTT TRBJ2-2 TRBD1 TRBV6-5 once 14
CASSQVGSYNEQFF TGCGCCAGCAGCCAAGTTGGTAGTTACAATGAGCAGTTCTTC TRBJ2-1 - TRBV4-1 - 14
CSASQGAPGYGYTF TGCAGTGCTAGTCAGGGGGCGCCGGGCTATGGCTACACCTTC TRBJ1-2 TRBD1 TRBV20-1 - 14
CASSLNYEQYF TGTGCCAGCAGCCTCAACTACGAGCAGTACTTC TRBJ2-7 - TRBV7-8 - 11
CASSLGQGLDTQYF TGTGCCAGCAGCTTAGGACAGGGGTTAGATACGCAGTATTTT TRBJ2-3 TRBD1 TRBV5-8 - 14
CASSLELSSYNEQFF TGTGCCAGCAGCTTAGAGCTGAGCTCCTACAATGAGCAGTTCTTC TRBJ2-1 - TRBV7-2 - 15
CASSPGGPGIYGYTF TGCGCCAGCAGCCCGGGTGGCCCGGGAATCTATGGCTACACCTTC TRBJ1-2 - TRBV5-1 - 15
CATSRGPAEGYTEAFF TGTGCCACCAGCAGAGGGCCGGCTGAGGGCTACACTGAAGCTTTCTTT TRBJ1-1 - TRBV15 - 16
CSVRHLQETQYF TGCAGCGTTAGACATCTCCAAGAGACCCAGTACTTC TRBJ2-5 - TRBV29-1 - 12
CASSQREGLKNEQFF TGTGCCAGCAGCCAGCGGGAGGGCCTCAAGAATGAGCAGTTCTTC TRBJ2-1 TRBD2 TRBV7-8 - 15
CASSLGGVTNTGELFF TGTGCCAGCAGCTTAGGGGGGGTAACGAACACCGGGGAGCTGTTTTTT TRBJ2-2 - TRBV11-2 - 16
CASTSYNEQFF TGCGCCAGCACGTCCTACAATGAGCAGTTCTTC TRBJ2-1 - TRBV10-2 - 11
CASWTGFAEQFF TGTGCCAGCTGGACAGGGTTTGCTGAGCAGTTCTTC TRBJ2-1 TRBD1 TRBV2 - 12
CASSLGGGGSYEQYF TGCGCCAGCAGCTTGGGTGGCGGGGGCTCCTACGAGCAGTACTTC TRBJ2-7 TRBD2 TRBV5-1 - 15
CASSLGGTMDTQYF TGTGCCAGCAGCTTGGGGGGTACGATGGATACGCAGTATTTT TRBJ2-3 - TRBV11-3 - 14